The next 5 T cell receptor beta chains were all read from a single sample in a study of blood T cell repertoires in COVID-19. Clones were read by immunoSEQ multiplex PCR, and TCRdb kept only the in-frame ones, dropping some. The sample includes 300,000 to 500,000 clones, around 89% seen only once; the top ten take 0.95% to 1%. Source material: PBMCs or T cells enriched from blood (not recorded which). The receptor source for this set is a woman in her twenties or thirties with acute COVID-19.

Comments on this clone: This CDR3 is also generated by other DNA sequences in the sample. V and J are TRBV18 and TRBJ1-5; no clear D gene. V lost 3 bases and J lost 5, with 8 bases in between. The germline gives CDR1 KGHSH, CDR2 LQKENI. This CDR3 is built from 13 residues. The CDR3 sequence: CASSPDRDQPQHF. The CDR3 DNA follows: TGTGCCAGCTCACCGGATCGGGATCAGCCCCAGCATTTT.

V and J are TRBV9 and TRBJ2-2, with 9 bases fitting TRBD2. This CDR3 contains 15 residues. With V trimmed by 3 bases and J by 2 bases, 2 bases remained unmatched. Germline CDR1 and CDR2: SGDLS and YYNGEE. CDR3 nucleotides: TGTGCCAGCAGCGGTAGCGGGGGAAACACCGGGGAGCTGTTTTTT. It encodes CASSGSGGNTGELFF. The full variable domain, in which reference TRBV9 and TRBJ2-2 provide the parts outside the CDR3, is DSGVTQTPKHLITATGQRVTLRCSPRSGDLSVYWYQQSLDQGLQFLIQYYNGEERAKGNILERFSAQQFPDLHSELNLSSLELGDSALYFCASSGSGGNTGELFFGEGSRLTVL.

The chain joins TRBV29-1 to TRBJ1-1; the match to TRBD1 covers 7 bases. Germline V lookup: CDR1 SQVTM, CDR2 ANQGSEA. The V segment lost 7 bases and the J segment 6 bases; nucleotides outside the gene matches: 5. This CDR3 is 11 amino acids long. The DNA of the CDR3 is TGCAGCGCTAGGGACAGCCCTGAAGCTTTCTTT. As protein: CSARDSPEAFF.

The J gene is TRBJ1-2, the V gene TRBV19; 10 nucleotides agree with TRBD1. V gave up 6 bases and J gave up 3 bases; unmatched junction bases: 10. The CDR3 totals 16 residues. CDR1 is LNHDA and CDR2 is SQIVND in the germline V gene (reference sequence). CDR3 sequence reads: CASSPTGGLVYYGYTF. DNA of the CDR3: TGTGCCAGTAGCCCGACAGGGGGCTTGGTCTACTATGGCTACACCTTC.

V gene TRBV7-2 combines with J gene TRBJ1-1, with D tentatively TRBD1 (6 bases). Trimming removed 5 bases from V and 0 bases from J, with 16 bases in between. Germline loops: CDR1 SGHTA, CDR2 FQGNSA. CDR3 size: 16 residues. CDR3 in amino acids: CASSHPLGAMNTEAFF. The CDR3 bases are TGTGCCAGCAGCCACCCCCTGGGGGCTATGAACACTGAAGCTTTCTTT. Drawing the rest from reference TRBV7-2 and TRBJ1-1, the complete variable domain is GAGVSQSPSNKVTEKGKDVELRCDPISGHTALYWYRQSLGQGLEFLIYFQGNSAPDKSGLPSDRFSAERTGGSVSTLTIQRTQQEDSAVYLCASSHPLGAMNTEAFFGQGTRLTVV.